These 2 T cell receptor beta chains originate from one sample sequenced in a study of T cell responses to AZD1222 COVID-19 vaccine. Sequencing used immunoSEQ multiplex PCR; TCRdb keeps in-frame clones, though not all of them. The repertoire includes about 69,000 clones, approximately 82% of them detected once, and around 25% sits in the top ten. The input for sequencing was peripheral blood, taken 28 days after the second AZD1222 dose. The receptors here all came from an adult who received the AZD1222 COVID-19 vaccine.

The chain employs TRBV2 and TRBJ2-7; 9 nucleotides line up with TRBD1. V lost 2 bases, J lost 4 bases, and 3 bases stayed unmatched. Per the germline V gene, CDR1 is SNHLY and CDR2 is FYNNEI. The CDR3 is made up of 14 amino acids. The CDR3 loop is CASSERGQGYEQYF. The CDR3, as DNA: TGTGCCAGCAGTGAAAGAGGACAGGGGTACGAGCAGTACTTC.

The chain recombines TRBV27 with TRBJ1-2, with a possible D match to TRBD1 (6 bases). Germline CDR1 and CDR2: MNHEY and SMNVEV (reference sequence). V lost 6 bases and J lost 4, with 18 bases in between. The CDR3 has 15 residues. The DNA for the CDR3 is TGTGCCAGCAGACTCCAGGGGAGTACCGTCTATGGCTACACCTTC. It is translated as CASRLQGSTVYGYTF.